Listed here is a single TCR beta chain. Using immunoSEQ multiplex PCR, the repertoire was profiled, and TCRdb retains in-frame clones only, with some absent. The repertoire includes some 660,000 clones, around 87% of them detected once, and about 0.0094% sits in the top ten. CDR1 is SGHRS and CDR2 is YFSETQ in the germline V gene. This CDR3 is built from 15 residues. Trimming took 5 bases from V and 2 from J; bases not matched to a gene: 5. This record belongs to a study of shared T cell receptors in the human thymus. Separately, the same data were catalogued under a study of human thymus T cells.

The chain uses TRBV5-1 and TRBJ2-1; TRBD2 matches 9 bases. Sequencing input: thymocytes. This clonotype was obtained from a boy younger than two with a congenital heart defect. CDR3 protein: CASRSSGVAYNEQFF. CDR3 nucleotide sequence: TGCGCCAGCAGGTCTAGCGGGGTGGCCTACAATGAGCAGTTCTTC.